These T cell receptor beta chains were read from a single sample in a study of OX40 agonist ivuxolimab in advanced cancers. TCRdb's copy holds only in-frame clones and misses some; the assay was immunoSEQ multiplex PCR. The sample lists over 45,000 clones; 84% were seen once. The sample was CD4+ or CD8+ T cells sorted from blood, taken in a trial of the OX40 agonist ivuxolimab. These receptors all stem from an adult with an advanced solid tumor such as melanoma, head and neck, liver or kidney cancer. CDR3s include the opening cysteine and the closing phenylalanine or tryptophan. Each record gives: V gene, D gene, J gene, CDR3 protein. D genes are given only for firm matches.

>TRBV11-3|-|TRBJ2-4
CASSLGPGGRGNIQYF
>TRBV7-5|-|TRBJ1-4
CAGRWPNEKLFF
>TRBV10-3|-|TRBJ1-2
CAISEAGGFGYGYTF
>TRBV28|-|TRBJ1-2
CASSLQGVSYGYTF
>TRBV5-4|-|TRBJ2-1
CASSLYLVGNEQFF
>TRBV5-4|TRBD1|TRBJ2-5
CASSWGQGKVETQYF
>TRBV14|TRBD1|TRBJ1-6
CASKQRQGHSYNSPLHF
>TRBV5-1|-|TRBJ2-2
CASSSTGLAGELFF
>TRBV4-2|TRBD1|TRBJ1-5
CASSQGPGGGNQPQHF
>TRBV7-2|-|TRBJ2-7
CASSLNRPSSYEQYF
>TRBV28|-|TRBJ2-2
CASSLVPPGTGELFF
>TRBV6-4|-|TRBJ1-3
CAITHDSSGNTIYF
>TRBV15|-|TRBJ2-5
CATSRARSRSQETQYF
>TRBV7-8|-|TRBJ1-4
CASSLNPAHTNEKLFF